The 23 T cell receptor beta chains below were found in one sample sequenced in a study of Ad26.COV2.S vaccination and SARS-CoV-2 variants. Some clones are missing from TCRdb's copy, which holds only in-frame ones; the method was immunoSEQ multiplex PCR. The profile covers 200,000 to 250,000 clones, with 88% appearing a single time and about 10% taken by the ten largest. Sample treatment: around 19 received Ad26.COV2.S at low or high dose, single or two shots; roughly five received placebo; per-sample allocation not given. Day 63 after the first vaccine or placebo injection was the time point for sampling. Sample: peripheral blood, taken in a trial of Ad26.COV2.S vaccine versus placebo. The receptor set was obtained from a person aged 18 to 65 who received the Ad26.COV2.S COVID-19 vaccine or a placebo.

This chain connects TRBV13 to TRBJ2-1, with D possibly TRBD1 on 5 matching bases. The CDR3 consists of 14 residues. Germline loops: CDR1 PRHDT, CDR2 FYEKMQ (reference sequence). V gave up 5 bases and J gave up 0 bases, with 8 bases separating them. In DNA form, the CDR3 reads TGTGCCAGCAGCCACCAGGGCTCCTACAATGAGCAGTTCTTC. It yields the protein CASSHQGSYNEQFF.

The chain has TRBV7-2 and TRBJ1-5, with a tentative D call TRBD1 (5 bases). The ends were cut back, 6 bases at V and 0 bases at J, with 12 bases in the middle. Germline V gene sequence: CDR1 SGHTA, CDR2 FQGNSA. The CDR3 contains 15 residues. The CDR3 region is CASRGGPYSNQPQHF. CDR3 coding DNA: TGTGCCAGCAGGGGGGGACCCTATAGCAATCAGCCCCAGCATTTT.

The CDR3 loop is CASSPSIAGVITDTQYF. The CDR3, as DNA: TGTGCCAGCAGCCCTTCTATAGCGGGGGTGATCACAGATACGCAGTATTTT. The chain recombines TRBV9 with TRBJ2-3; 9 bases are a match to TRBD2. V shed 4 bases, J shed 2 bases, and the junction held 11 bases outside the gene matches. The CDR3 is made up of 17 amino acids. Per the germline V gene, CDR1 is SGDLS and CDR2 is YYNGEE.

The gene calls are TRBV7-9 and TRBJ1-1; 7 bases align to TRBD1. Germline-derived CDR1 and CDR2 are SEHNR and FQNEAQ (reference sequence). The CDR3 covers 15 residues. J lost 8 bases, V lost 5 bases, and 14 bases had no gene match. The CDR3 reads CASSPLPQGQAEAFF. The DNA for the CDR3 is TGTGCCAGCAGCCCCCTCCCACAGGGGCAGGCCGAAGCTTTCTTT. Full variable domain (rest looked up from reference TRBV7-9 and TRBJ1-1): DTGVSQNPRHKITKRGQNVTFRCDPISEHNRLYWYRQTLGQGPEFLTYFQNEAQLEKSRLLSDRFSAERPKGSFSTLEIQRTEQGDSAMYLCASSPLPQGQAEAFFGQGTRLTVV.

This sequence joins TRBV11-2 and TRBJ2-7; no definite D call. The CDR3 is 13 amino acids. The V end was cut by 3 bases, the J end by 4 bases, with 10 bases between. Germline V gene lookup returns CDR1 SGHAT and CDR2 FQNNGV. The CDR3 loop is CASSLASPYEQYF. Here the CDR3 DNA reads TGTGCCAGCAGCTTGGCCTCCCCGTACGAGCAGTACTTC. Filled out from reference TRBV11-2 and TRBJ2-7, the complete variable domain reads EAGVAQSPRYKIIEKRQSVAFWCNPISGHATLYWYQQILGQGPKLLIQFQNNGVVDDSQLPKDRFSAERLKGVDSTLKIQPAKLEDSAVYLCASSLASPYEQYFGPGTRLTVT.

The chain links TRBV5-4 to TRBJ1-5; D is unresolved. The CDR3 consists of 17 residues. CDR1 and CDR2 from the germline V gene are SGHNT and YYREEE (reference sequence). Trimming took 4 bases from V and 7 from J, leaving 24 bases between them. The CDR3 coding sequence is TGTGCCAGCAGCCCCTTATATCGGAGTTGGGGAGCCCAGCCCCAGCATTTT. This codes for CASSPLYRSWGAQPQHF.

The J gene is TRBJ1-1, the V gene TRBV10-3; a weak D match, TRBD1 (5 bases). Germline loops: CDR1 ENHRY, CDR2 SYGVKD. CDR3 length equals 15 residues. The V end lost 0 bases, the J end lost 1 base, and 9 bases lay between the germline ends. CDR3 sequence: CAISESGPTNTEAFF. The CDR3 DNA is TGTGCCATCAGTGAGTCGGGACCGACGAACACTGAAGCTTTCTTT.

The J gene is TRBJ2-7, the V gene TRBV30, with 7 bases matching TRBD1. Germline values: CDR1 GTSNPN, CDR2 SVGIG (reference sequence). The CDR3 extends over 14 amino acids. V was clipped by 3 bases and J by 0 bases; unmatched bases: 5. Here the CDR3 DNA reads TGTGCCTGGAGCAGGGGGACCCCCTCCTACGAGCAGTACTTC. Amino acid sequence: CAWSRGTPSYEQYF.

V usage is TRBV11-3 and J usage is TRBJ1-5, with no clear D. The V end lost 0 bases, the J end lost 5 bases, and 11 bases lay between the germline ends. There are 15 residues in the CDR3. Per the germline V gene, CDR1 is SGHNT and CDR2 is YENEEA. The CDR3 DNA reads as TGTGCCAGCAGCTTAGATCTGGGGTGCGATCAGCCCCAGCATTTT. Encoded protein: CASSLDLGCDQPQHF.

This clone was observed a handful of times. The CDR3 DNA sequence: TGTGCCAGCAGTTACGAGGGGCGGTATGGCTACACCTTC. Translation gives CASSYEGRYGYTF. V is TRBV6-5 and J is TRBJ1-2, with D possibly TRBD1 on 5 matching bases. The CDR3 consists of 13 residues. Trimming took off 2 bases at V and 5 bases at J, with 9 bases between the two ends. Germline CDR1 MNHEY, CDR2 SVGAGI.

The chain joins TRBV15 to TRBJ2-7; the D is unclear. Per germline, CDR1 LNHNV and CDR2 YYDKDF (reference sequence). V was pared by 0 bases and J by 6 bases, with 9 bases between. The CDR3 runs 13 residues. CDR3 sequence (DNA): TGTGCCACCAGCAGAGACGCAGCGAGCGAGCAGTACTTC. It specifies CATSRDAASEQYF.

The V gene is TRBV19, the J gene TRBJ1-5; 7 bases agree with TRBD1. CDR1 and CDR2 from the germline V gene are LNHDA and SQIVND (reference sequence). Trimming at V came to 8 bases and at J to 3 bases, leaving 7 bases not matched to a gene. This CDR3 spans 14 amino acids. The CDR3 reads CASGATGTNQPQHF. The DNA of the CDR3 is TGTGCCAGTGGCGCGACAGGGACCAATCAGCCCCAGCATTTT.

The chain has TRBV7-3 and TRBJ2-5; TRBD1 agrees at 11 bases. Trimming cost V 0 bases and J 5 bases; bases outside gene matches: 5. The CDR3 extends over 16 amino acids. Per the germline V gene, CDR1 is SGHTA and CDR2 is FQGTGA. The CDR3 bases are TGTGCCAGCAGCTTAACTGGACAGGGGGCTCGGGAGACCCAGTACTTC. Translating it yields CASSLTGQGARETQYF.

The V call is TRBV7-9, the J call TRBJ1-4, with D perhaps matching TRBD1 (5 bases). The germline V gene has CDR1 SEHNR and CDR2 FQNEAQ (reference sequence). This CDR3 spans 14 amino acids. Between the trimmed V and J ends, which lost 3 bases and 3 bases, there was a span of 8 bases. The CDR3 nucleotides are TGTGCCAGCAGCTTGGTCAGGGCTAATGAAAAACTGTTTTTT. This gives the protein CASSLVRANEKLFF.

The rearrangement uses TRBV28 and TRBJ1-4; a possible D gene is TRBD1 (6 bases). Germline assignment: CDR1 MDHEN and CDR2 SYDVKM. V was shortened by 2 bases and J by 10 bases, with 23 bases between the two germline ends. This CDR3 contains 17 residues. CDR3 nucleotides: TGTGCCAGCAGTTTAGCCAAAGTGCCAGGGGCGGACTCAAAACTGTTTTTT. Translation: CASSLAKVPGADSKLFF.

This clone was detected only once. The CDR3 spells CASSLGQAGSSYNEQFF. Here the CDR3 DNA reads TGTGCCAGCAGCTTGGGTCAGGCAGGAAGCTCCTACAATGAGCAGTTCTTC. The chain couples TRBV5-4 to TRBJ2-1; D ambiguous. The germline V gene has CDR1 SGHNT and CDR2 YYREEE (reference sequence). The length of the CDR3 is 17 residues. The germline V and J ends were trimmed by 0 bases and 0 bases, with 13 bases remaining between them.

The genes are TRBV10-1 and TRBJ1-1; D is undetermined. CDR1 is WNHNN, CDR2 SYGVQD, per germline (reference sequence). The CDR3 spans 13 residues. Trimming removed 4 bases at V and 0 bases at J, with 6 bases between. CDR3 DNA: TGCGCCAGCAGTGGCAGCCTGAACACTGAAGCTTTCTTT. Translated: CASSGSLNTEAFF.

This sequence joins TRBV19 and TRBJ1-6; 8 bases are shared with TRBD1. CDR1 is LNHDA and CDR2 is SQIVND in the germline V gene (reference sequence). The CDR3 has 15 amino acids. The junction had 7 bases not matched to a gene; V was cut back by 5 bases and J by 7 bases. The CDR3 nucleotides read TGTGCCAGTAGTTCGACAGGGGAAAGAAATTCACCCCTCCACTTT. Protein sequence: CASSSTGERNSPLHF.

The rearrangement links TRBV27 to TRBJ1-1; TRBD1 is a possible D gene (6 bases). CDR1 is MNHEY and CDR2 is SMNVEV in the germline V gene (reference sequence). This CDR3 is built from 15 residues. V gave up 6 bases and J gave up 2 bases, with 16 bases separating them. Here the CDR3 DNA reads TGTGCCAGCAGACGGACAGCAGCGTTAAACACTGAAGCTTTCTTT. Its translation is CASRRTAALNTEAFF.

CDR3 amino acids: CASGTYEQYF. The CDR3 DNA sequence: TGTGCCAGCGGGACCTACGAGCAGTACTTC. This rearrangement joins TRBV6-6 to TRBJ2-7; unclear D gene. The CDR3 has 10 amino acids. The germline CDR1 and CDR2 sequences are MNHNY and SVGAGI (reference sequence). The V gene lost 8 bases and the J gene lost 2 bases, with 4 bases spanning the gap.

The rearrangement links TRBV28 to TRBJ2-2; possibly TRBD1 or TRBD2 for D (5 bases each). Germline CDR1 and CDR2: MDHEN and SYDVKM. This CDR3 comprises 15 residues. V gave up 3 bases and J gave up 6 bases, with 14 bases separating them. As DNA, the CDR3 is TGTGCCAGCAGTTTCACGAGGTTGGGGGCCGGGGAGCTGTTTTTT. Translated: CASSFTRLGAGELFF. Variable domain in full (rest from reference TRBV28 and TRBJ2-2): DVKVTQSSRYLVKRTGEKVFLECVQDMDHENMFWYRQDPGLGLRLIYFSYDVKMKEKGDIPEGYSVSREKKERFSLILESASTNQTSMYLCASSFTRLGAGELFFGEGSRLTVL.

This chain links TRBV7-9 with TRBJ2-7, with 7 positions matching TRBD2. The J segment lost 2 bases and the V segment lost 6 bases, leaving 7 bases of the junction unmatched. The CDR3 totals 14 residues. Germline loops: CDR1 SEHNR, CDR2 FQNEAQ (reference sequence). The DNA for the CDR3 is TGTGCCAGCAGAGGCTCCGGGAGGACCTACGAGCAGTACTTC. Translated, it gives CASRGSGRTYEQYF.

The gene calls are TRBV4-1 and TRBJ2-7; 8 bases are a match to TRBD1. CDR3 size: 15 residues. V gave up 0 bases and J gave up 4 bases; unmatched junction bases: 5. CDR1 is MGHRA, CDR2 YSYEKL, per germline. The CDR3 loop is CASSQESGQGYEQYF. CDR3 DNA: TGCGCCAGCAGCCAAGAATCTGGACAGGGATACGAGCAGTACTTC.